The next 8 T cell receptor beta chains were all read from a single sample in a study of blood T cell repertoires in COVID-19. This table comes from immunoSEQ multiplex PCR, and its TCRdb copy is limited to in-frame clones, with some not included. Among under 250,000 clones listed, approximately 80% were seen once. The sequenced material came from peripheral blood. These receptors came from an elderly man with acute or convalescent COVID-19.

The rearrangement uses TRBV19 and TRBJ1-3, with 7 nucleotides matching TRBD1. V gave up 9 bases and J gave up 0 bases; unmatched junction bases: 8. Looked up from germline, CDR1 is LNHDA and CDR2 is SQIVND (reference sequence). This CDR3 has 15 amino acids. DNA of the CDR3: TGTGCCAGCTCGGCCCGGGACAGCTCTGGAAACACCATATATTTT. Protein sequence: CASSARDSSGNTIYF.

The rearrangement uses TRBV2 and TRBJ1-5, with TRBD1 matching 12 bases. The CDR3 runs to 14 residues. Germline V gene sequence: CDR1 SNHLY, CDR2 FYNNEI. Losses at the gene ends were 6 bases for V and 8 bases for J; bases not matched to a gene: 5. The CDR3 bases are TGTGCCAGCAGGGGACAGGGGGCCGGGAAGCCCCAGCATTTT. Translated, it gives CASRGQGAGKPQHF.

The genes are TRBV7-9 and TRBJ1-2; D is unclear. Germline CDR1 SEHNR, CDR2 FQNEAQ (reference sequence). This CDR3 has 14 residues. V dropped 4 bases and J dropped 2 bases, with 11 bases sitting between them. CDR3 sequence: CASSSITANYGYTF. CDR3 nucleotide sequence: TGTGCCAGCAGCTCTATCACTGCGAACTATGGCTACACCTTC.

This clone was counted only a few times. The chain is built from TRBV5-1 and TRBJ1-1; D perhaps matches TRBD1 (5 bases). V was clipped by 1 base and J by 1 base, with 11 bases between them. CDR1 SGHRS and CDR2 YFSETQ come from the germline V gene. The CDR3 has 15 amino acids. The CDR3 sequence is CASSLSGGTNTEAFF. Here the CDR3 DNA reads TGCGCCAGCAGCTTGTCCGGGGGAACGAACACTGAAGCTTTCTTT.

This clone has only one observation. The V gene is TRBV3-1 (or the pseudogene TRBV3-2), the J gene TRBJ1-1; D gene uncertain. V lost 1 base, J lost 8 bases, and 11 bases lay in between. Germline V gene lookup returns CDR1 LGHDT and CDR2 YNNKEL (reference sequence). CDR3 length: 13 amino acids. Here the CDR3 reads CASSQGRRGEAFF. CDR3 sequence (DNA): TGTGCCAGCAGCCAAGGCCGACGGGGAGAAGCTTTCTTT.

The chain employs TRBV5-4 and TRBJ2-1; 10 nucleotides line up with TRBD2. The CDR3 loop spans 14 amino acids. Losses at the gene ends were 4 bases for V and 7 bases for J; bases not matched to a gene: 5. Per germline, CDR1 SGHNT and CDR2 YYREEE (reference sequence). The chain's CDR3 is CASSKAGGRNEQFF. The CDR3 DNA reads as TGTGCCAGCAGCAAAGCGGGAGGGAGGAATGAGCAGTTCTTC.

The chain combines TRBV6-2 or TRBV6-3 with TRBJ2-7; D is uncertain. The V and J ends lost 4 bases and 0 bases respectively, with 10 bases between them. This CDR3 contains 14 residues. Germline loops: CDR1 MNHEY, CDR2 SVGEGT. The CDR3 DNA is TGTGCCAGCAGTTCGCCTTACTTCTCCTACGAGCAGTACTTC. Protein sequence: CASSSPYFSYEQYF.

About this clone: This specimen includes other DNA sequences encoding the same CDR3. This chain uses TRBV6-5 with TRBJ1-5; D perhaps matches TRBD1 (6 bases). Trimming left V 5 bases short and J 4 bases short, with 12 bases between. Germline-derived CDR1 and CDR2 are MNHEY and SVGAGI. The length of the CDR3 is 14 residues. The CDR3 sequence: CASSPDRLNQPQHF. The CDR3 region has the DNA TGTGCCAGCAGTCCAGACAGGCTTAATCAGCCCCAGCATTTT.